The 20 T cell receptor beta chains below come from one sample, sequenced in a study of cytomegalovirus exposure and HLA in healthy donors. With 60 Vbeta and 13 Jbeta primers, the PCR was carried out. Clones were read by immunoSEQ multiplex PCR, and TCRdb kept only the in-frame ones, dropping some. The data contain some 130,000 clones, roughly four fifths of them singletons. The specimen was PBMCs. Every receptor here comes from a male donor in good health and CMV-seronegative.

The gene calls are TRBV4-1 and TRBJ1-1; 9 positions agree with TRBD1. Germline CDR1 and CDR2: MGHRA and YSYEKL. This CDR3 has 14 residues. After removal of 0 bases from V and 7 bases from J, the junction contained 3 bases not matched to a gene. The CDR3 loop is CASSQEMGQGEAFF. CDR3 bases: TGCGCCAGCAGCCAAGAAATGGGACAGGGTGAAGCTTTCTTT.

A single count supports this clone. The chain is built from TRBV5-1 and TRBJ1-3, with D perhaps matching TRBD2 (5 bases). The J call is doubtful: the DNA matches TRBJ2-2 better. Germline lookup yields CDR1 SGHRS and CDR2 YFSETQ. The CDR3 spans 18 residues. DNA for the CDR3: TGCGCCAGCAGCTTGTGGACGGGAAGCCTACATCCAGCCGGGGAGCTGTTTTTT. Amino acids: CASSLWTGSLHPAGELFF.

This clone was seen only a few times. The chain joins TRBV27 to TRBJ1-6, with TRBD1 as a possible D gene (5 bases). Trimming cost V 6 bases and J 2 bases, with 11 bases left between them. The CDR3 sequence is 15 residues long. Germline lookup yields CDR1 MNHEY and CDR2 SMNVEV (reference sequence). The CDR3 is CASRPRQTYNSPLHF. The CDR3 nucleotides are TGTGCCAGCAGACCCCGACAGACCTATAATTCACCCCTCCACTTT.

This chain's CDR3 is CASATSGRAGYEQYF. CDR3 bases: TGTGCCTCCGCGACTAGCGGGAGGGCGGGATACGAGCAGTACTTC. V gene TRBV30 combines with J gene TRBJ2-7; TRBD2 matches 14 bases. CDR3 length equals 15 residues. V gave up 7 bases and J gave up 4 bases; unmatched junction bases: 9. In germline, CDR1 is GTSNPN, CDR2 SVGIG (reference sequence). The variable domain in full, with the rest retrieved from reference TRBV30 and TRBJ2-7, is SQTIHQWPATLVQPVGSPLSLECTVEGTSNPNLYWYRQAAGRGLQLLFYSVGIGQISSEVPQNLSASRPQDRQFILSSKKLLLSDSGFYLCASATSGRAGYEQYFGPGTRLTVT.

The CDR3 reads CASSVRETGDYEQYF. The CDR3 DNA is TGTGCCAGCAGCGTCCGCGAAACAGGGGACTACGAGCAGTACTTC. V and J are TRBV6-1 and TRBJ2-7; 7 bases agree with TRBD1. Germline-derived CDR1 and CDR2 are MNHNS and SASEGT. This CDR3 is built from 15 residues. The J segment lost 3 bases and the V segment lost 6 bases, leaving 11 bases of the junction unmatched.

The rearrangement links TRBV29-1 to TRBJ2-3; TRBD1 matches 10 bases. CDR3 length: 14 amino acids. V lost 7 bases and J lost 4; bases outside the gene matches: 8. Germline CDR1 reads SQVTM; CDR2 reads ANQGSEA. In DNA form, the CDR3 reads TGCAGCGGCCTCGGGACAGGGGATGCAGATACGCAGTATTTT. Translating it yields CSGLGTGDADTQYF.

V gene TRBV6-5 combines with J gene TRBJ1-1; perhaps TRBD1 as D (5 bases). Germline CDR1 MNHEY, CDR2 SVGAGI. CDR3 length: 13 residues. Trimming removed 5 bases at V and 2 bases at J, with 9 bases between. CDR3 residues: CASSLDRNTEAFF. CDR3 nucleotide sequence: TGTGCCAGCAGTCTAGACAGAAACACTGAAGCTTTCTTT.

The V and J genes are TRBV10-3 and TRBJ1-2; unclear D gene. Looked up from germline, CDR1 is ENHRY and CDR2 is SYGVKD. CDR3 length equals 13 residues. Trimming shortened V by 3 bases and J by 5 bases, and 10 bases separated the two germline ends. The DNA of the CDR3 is TGTGCCATCAGTGACGGGGAACGATATGGCTACACCTTC. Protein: CAISDGERYGYTF.

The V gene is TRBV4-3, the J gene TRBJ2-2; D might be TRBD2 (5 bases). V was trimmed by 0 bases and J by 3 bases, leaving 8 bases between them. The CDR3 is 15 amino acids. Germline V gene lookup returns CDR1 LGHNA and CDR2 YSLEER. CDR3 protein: CASSQDGGDTGELFF. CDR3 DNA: TGCGCCAGCAGCCAAGATGGAGGTGACACCGGGGAGCTGTTTTTT.

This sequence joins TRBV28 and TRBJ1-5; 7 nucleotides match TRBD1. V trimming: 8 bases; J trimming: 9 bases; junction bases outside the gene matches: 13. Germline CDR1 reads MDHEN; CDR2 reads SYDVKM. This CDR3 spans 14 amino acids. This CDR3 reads CASGVPRGLGPQHF. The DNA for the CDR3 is TGTGCCAGCGGAGTACCTAGGGGGCTTGGGCCCCAGCATTTT.

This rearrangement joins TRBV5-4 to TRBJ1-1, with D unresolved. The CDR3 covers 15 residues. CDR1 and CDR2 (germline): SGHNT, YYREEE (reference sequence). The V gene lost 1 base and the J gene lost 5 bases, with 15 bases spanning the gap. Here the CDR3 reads CASSLLTLRGTEAFF. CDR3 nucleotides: TGTGCCAGCAGCTTGTTAACCCTACGAGGGACTGAAGCTTTCTTT.

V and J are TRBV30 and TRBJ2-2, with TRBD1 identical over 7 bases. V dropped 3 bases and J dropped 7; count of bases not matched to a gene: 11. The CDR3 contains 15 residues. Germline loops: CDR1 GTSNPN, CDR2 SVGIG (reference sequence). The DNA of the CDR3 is TGTGCCTGGAGACCCCCGGACAGGAATAACGGGGAGCTGTTTTTT. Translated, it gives CAWRPPDRNNGELFF.

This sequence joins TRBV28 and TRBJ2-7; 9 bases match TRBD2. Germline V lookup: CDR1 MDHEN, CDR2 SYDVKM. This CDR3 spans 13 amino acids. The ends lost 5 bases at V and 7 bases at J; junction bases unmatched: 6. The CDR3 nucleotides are TGTGCCAGCAGTGCTCCTCTAGCGGGGGAGCAGTACTTC. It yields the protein CASSAPLAGEQYF.

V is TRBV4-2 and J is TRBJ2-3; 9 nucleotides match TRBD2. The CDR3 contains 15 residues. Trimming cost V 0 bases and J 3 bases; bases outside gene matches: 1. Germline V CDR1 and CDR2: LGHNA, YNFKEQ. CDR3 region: CASSQDSGRTDTQYF. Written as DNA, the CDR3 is TGTGCCAGCAGCCAAGATAGCGGGAGAACAGATACGCAGTATTTT.

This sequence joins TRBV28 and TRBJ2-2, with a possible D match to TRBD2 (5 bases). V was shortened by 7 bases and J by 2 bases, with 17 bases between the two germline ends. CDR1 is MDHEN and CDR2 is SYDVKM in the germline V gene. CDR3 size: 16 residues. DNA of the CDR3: TGTGCCAGCACTTTTAGTCGAGCGGTTAACACCGGGGAGCTGTTTTTT. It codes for CASTFSRAVNTGELFF.

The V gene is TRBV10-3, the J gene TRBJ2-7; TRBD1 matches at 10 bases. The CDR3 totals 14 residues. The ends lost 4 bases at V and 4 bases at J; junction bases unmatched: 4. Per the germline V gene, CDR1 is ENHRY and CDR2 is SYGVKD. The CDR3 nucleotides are TGTGCCATCAGTGCGGACAGGGGGTCGTACGAGCAGTACTTC. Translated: CAISADRGSYEQYF.

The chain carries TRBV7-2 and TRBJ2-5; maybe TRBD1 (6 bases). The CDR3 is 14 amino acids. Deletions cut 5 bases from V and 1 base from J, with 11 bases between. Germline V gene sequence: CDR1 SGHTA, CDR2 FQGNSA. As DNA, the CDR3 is TGTGCCAGCAGCCCCGACAGGTTCCAAGAGACCCAGTACTTC. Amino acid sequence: CASSPDRFQETQYF.

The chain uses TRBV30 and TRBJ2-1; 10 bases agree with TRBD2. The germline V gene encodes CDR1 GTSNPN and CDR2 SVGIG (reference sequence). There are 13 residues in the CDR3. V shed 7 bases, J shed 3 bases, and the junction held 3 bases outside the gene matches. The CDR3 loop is CAYSGRYYNEQFF. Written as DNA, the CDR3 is TGTGCCTATAGCGGGAGGTACTACAATGAGCAGTTCTTC.

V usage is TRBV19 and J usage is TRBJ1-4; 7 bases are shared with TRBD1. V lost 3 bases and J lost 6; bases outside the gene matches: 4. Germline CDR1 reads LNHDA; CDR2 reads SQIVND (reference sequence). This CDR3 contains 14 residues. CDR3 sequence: CASSMGQRDEKLFF. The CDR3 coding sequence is TGTGCCAGTAGTATGGGACAGAGGGATGAAAAACTGTTTTTT.

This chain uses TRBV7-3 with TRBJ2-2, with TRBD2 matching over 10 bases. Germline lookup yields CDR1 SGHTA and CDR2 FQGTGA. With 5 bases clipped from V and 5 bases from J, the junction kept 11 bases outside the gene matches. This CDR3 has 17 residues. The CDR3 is CASSPSLASGRTGELFF. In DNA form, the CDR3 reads TGTGCCAGCAGCCCCTCTCTGGCTAGCGGGAGAACCGGGGAGCTGTTTTTT.